The rows below give T cell receptor beta chains drawn from one sample of a study of T cells in localized non-small cell lung cancer. Repertoires were generated with immunoSEQ multiplex PCR, while TCRdb's copy carries only in-frame clones and drops some. Of around 140,000 clones in the sample, 89% were seen once. Sequences were derived from peripheral blood, sampled before any cancer treatment. These receptors were collected from a female donor of 60 years or more with stage I lung adenocarcinoma. The CDR3 runs from the conserved cysteine through the conserved F or W. The order of the fields is clone size, D gene, J gene, V gene, CDR3 protein, CDR3 DNA. D genes are given only for firm matches. Clone size is stated in some rows and not others, as once, few, many or a class when expanded.

clone_size: -; d_call: -; j_call: TRBJ1-1; v_call: TRBV6-5; cdr3_aa: CASTGTVNTEAFF; cdr3_nt: TGTGCCAGCACCGGGACGGTGAACACTGAAGCTTTCTTT
clone_size: -; d_call: TRBD2; j_call: TRBJ2-1; v_call: TRBV9; cdr3_aa: CASSASGRDNEQFF; cdr3_nt: TGTGCCAGCAGTGCTAGCGGGAGAGACAATGAGCAGTTCTTC
clone_size: once; d_call: -; j_call: TRBJ2-1; v_call: TRBV28; cdr3_aa: CASVPDRAGGNEQFF; cdr3_nt: TGTGCCAGCGTCCCGGATAGGGCGGGTGGCAATGAGCAGTTCTTC
clone_size: -; d_call: -; j_call: TRBJ2-7; v_call: TRBV9; cdr3_aa: CASSVAGMTYEQYF; cdr3_nt: TGTGCCAGCAGCGTAGCTGGGATGACCTACGAGCAGTACTTC
clone_size: once; d_call: TRBD1; j_call: TRBJ1-5; v_call: TRBV6-6; cdr3_aa: CASRGAGQGGDQPQHF; cdr3_nt: TGTGCCAGCAGGGGCGCGGGACAGGGTGGGGATCAGCCCCAGCATTTT
clone_size: -; d_call: -; j_call: TRBJ2-7; v_call: TRBV5-1; cdr3_aa: CASSSTGKSYEQYF; cdr3_nt: TGCGCCAGCAGCTCTACGGGGAAAAGCTACGAGCAGTACTTC
clone_size: -; d_call: -; j_call: TRBJ1-5; v_call: TRBV28; cdr3_aa: CASRPQGRSSNQPQHF; cdr3_nt: TGTGCCAGCAGACCCCAGGGAAGGAGTAGCAATCAGCCCCAGCATTTT
clone_size: -; d_call: -; j_call: TRBJ2-7; v_call: TRBV11-2; cdr3_aa: CASSSQDGTEQYF; cdr3_nt: TGTGCCAGCAGCTCCCAGGATGGGACCGAGCAGTACTTC
clone_size: -; d_call: -; j_call: TRBJ1-1; v_call: TRBV30; cdr3_aa: CAWGEGAGKAFF; cdr3_nt: TGTGCCTGGGGAGAAGGGGCGGGTAAAGCTTTCTTT
clone_size: -; d_call: -; j_call: TRBJ2-7; v_call: TRBV5-1; cdr3_aa: CASSPDNRAYEQYF; cdr3_nt: TGCGCCAGCAGCCCTGACAACCGAGCCTACGAGCAGTACTTC
clone_size: -; d_call: TRBD1; j_call: TRBJ2-7; v_call: TRBV2; cdr3_aa: CASAQGAREQYF; cdr3_nt: TGTGCCAGCGCGCAGGGGGCAAGGGAGCAGTACTTC
clone_size: once; d_call: TRBD2; j_call: TRBJ2-1; v_call: TRBV28; cdr3_aa: CASLSSGRYNEQFF; cdr3_nt: TGTGCCAGCCTGTCTAGCGGGAGGTACAATGAGCAGTTCTTC
clone_size: -; d_call: TRBD1; j_call: TRBJ1-2; v_call: TRBV19; cdr3_aa: CASTGDSLYGYTF; cdr3_nt: TGTGCCAGTACCGGGGACAGCCTCTATGGCTACACCTTC
clone_size: -; d_call: -; j_call: TRBJ2-7; v_call: TRBV4-1; cdr3_aa: CASSQVGTYEQYF; cdr3_nt: TGCGCCAGCAGCCAAGTGGGTACCTACGAGCAGTACTTC
clone_size: -; d_call: TRBD1; j_call: TRBJ1-4; v_call: TRBV2; cdr3_aa: CASSDRDRTTNEKLFF; cdr3_nt: TGTGCCAGCAGCGACAGGGACCGTACAACTAATGAAAAACTGTTTTTT
clone_size: -; d_call: -; j_call: TRBJ2-7; v_call: TRBV6-5; cdr3_aa: CASSYSLLEQYF; cdr3_nt: TGTGCCAGCAGTTACAGTTTACTCGAGCAGTACTTC
clone_size: -; d_call: -; j_call: TRBJ1-5; v_call: TRBV27; cdr3_aa: CASKSGSQPQHF; cdr3_nt: TGTGCCAGCAAATCAGGGTCTCAGCCCCAGCATTTT
clone_size: -; d_call: -; j_call: TRBJ1-5; v_call: TRBV7-2; cdr3_aa: CASSLAQGGRSQPQHF; cdr3_nt: TGTGCCAGCAGCTTAGCGCAGGGCGGGAGGAGTCAGCCCCAGCATTTT
clone_size: -; d_call: TRBD2; j_call: TRBJ2-1; v_call: TRBV10-1; cdr3_aa: CAGPGLAGGGYNEQFF; cdr3_nt: TGCGCCGGGCCGGGACTAGCGGGAGGTGGATACAATGAGCAGTTCTTC
clone_size: -; d_call: TRBD2; j_call: TRBJ2-3; v_call: TRBV5-1; cdr3_aa: CASSLTSGSGVWADTQYF; cdr3_nt: TGCGCCAGCAGCTTGACTAGCGGGAGTGGGGTGTGGGCAGATACGCAGTATTTT
clone_size: -; d_call: TRBD2; j_call: TRBJ2-1; v_call: TRBV11-3; cdr3_aa: CASSLAGGLYNEQFF; cdr3_nt: TGTGCCAGCAGCTTAGCGGGAGGGCTATACAATGAGCAGTTCTTC
clone_size: -; d_call: -; j_call: TRBJ1-1; v_call: TRBV2; cdr3_aa: CASSEASTEAFF; cdr3_nt: TGTGCCAGCAGTGAAGCGTCAACTGAAGCTTTCTTT
clone_size: -; d_call: -; j_call: TRBJ2-7; v_call: TRBV2; cdr3_aa: CASVLDFSYEQYF; cdr3_nt: TGTGCCAGCGTCTTGGACTTTTCCTACGAGCAGTACTTC
clone_size: -; d_call: TRBD1; j_call: TRBJ2-1; v_call: TRBV6-1; cdr3_aa: CASSEGQGTGDEQFF; cdr3_nt: TGTGCCAGCAGTGAAGGACAGGGGACGGGTGATGAGCAGTTCTTC
clone_size: -; d_call: -; j_call: TRBJ2-3; v_call: TRBV19; cdr3_aa: CASSIMGASTDTQYF; cdr3_nt: TGTGCCAGTAGTATCATGGGGGCAAGCACAGATACGCAGTATTTT
clone_size: -; d_call: -; j_call: TRBJ2-1; v_call: TRBV7-3; cdr3_aa: CASRRDTRISNEQFF; cdr3_nt: TGTGCCAGCAGGCGGGACACAAGGATTTCCAATGAGCAGTTCTTC
clone_size: -; d_call: TRBD1; j_call: TRBJ2-5; v_call: TRBV11-2; cdr3_aa: CASSLLQGVQETQYF; cdr3_nt: TGTGCCAGCAGCTTACTCCAGGGGGTGCAGGAGACCCAGTACTTC
clone_size: once; d_call: TRBD2; j_call: TRBJ2-1; v_call: TRBV4-1; cdr3_aa: CASSPTLAGDFYNEQFF; cdr3_nt: TGCGCCAGCAGCCCCACACTAGCGGGAGATTTCTACAATGAGCAGTTCTTC
clone_size: once; d_call: TRBD2; j_call: TRBJ2-1; v_call: TRBV28; cdr3_aa: CASSLTSAYNEQFF; cdr3_nt: TGTGCCAGCAGTTTGACTAGCGCTTACAATGAGCAGTTCTTC
clone_size: once; d_call: -; j_call: TRBJ2-2; v_call: TRBV5-1; cdr3_aa: CASSFLQGRSTGELFF; cdr3_nt: TGCGCCAGCAGCTTCCTGCAGGGCCGGAGCACCGGGGAGCTGTTTTTT
clone_size: -; d_call: -; j_call: TRBJ1-2; v_call: TRBV5-1; cdr3_aa: CASSLQGRDYGYTF; cdr3_nt: TGCGCCAGCAGCCTACAGGGACGGGACTATGGCTACACCTTC